This T cell receptor beta chain appears in the sequencing data of a study of early T cells in non-severe SARS-CoV-2 infection. TCRdb recomputed calls from the 5' RACE reads with MiXCR, one row per CDR3 protein. The table lists about 31,000 distinct CDR3 sequences, 5.8% of them singletons, with 5% to 6.5% in the top ten. This clonotype was seen at least ten times. V was cut by 0 bases and J by 8 bases, with 10 bases left in between. The CDR3 contains 14 residues. The germline V gene has CDR1 MGHRA and CDR2 YSYEKL. This TCR derives from an adult who was a healthcare worker with PCR-confirmed SARS-CoV-2 infection or an uninfected control (not recorded which). Sequencing used whole blood. The V and J genes are TRBV4-1 and TRBJ2-2; no clear D gene. The CDR3 reads CASSQDAVSGELFF. The CDR3 DNA is TGCGCCAGCAGCCAAGATGCCGTTTCGGGGGAGCTGTTTTTT.